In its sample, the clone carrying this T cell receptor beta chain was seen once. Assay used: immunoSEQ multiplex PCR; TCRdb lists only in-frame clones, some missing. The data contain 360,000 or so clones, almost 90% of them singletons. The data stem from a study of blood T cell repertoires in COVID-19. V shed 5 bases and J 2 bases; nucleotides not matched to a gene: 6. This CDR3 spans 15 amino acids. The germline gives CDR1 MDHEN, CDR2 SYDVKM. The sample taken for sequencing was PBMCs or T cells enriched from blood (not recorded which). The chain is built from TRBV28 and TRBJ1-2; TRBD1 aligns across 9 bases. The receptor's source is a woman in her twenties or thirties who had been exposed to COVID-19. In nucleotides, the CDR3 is TGTGCCAGCAGTACCACAGGGGGCACAAACTATGGCTACACCTTC. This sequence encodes CASSTTGGTNYGYTF.